One and the same sample provided the 3 T cell receptor beta chains below, sequenced in a study of identical twins. TCRdb reprocessed the 5' RACE reads via MiXCR and lists one record per CDR3 protein. This table has 450,000 to 500,000 distinct CDR3 sequences, approximately 15% appearing once. These data were likewise used in another study, on yellow fever vaccine responses in identical twins.

Input material: CD4+ T cells sorted from blood. Receptors originate from a woman younger than 30 in good health.

The rearrangement uses TRBV5-1 and TRBJ1-1, with 7 bases fitting TRBD1. CDR3 length equals 13 residues. Unmatched junction bases numbered 8, after V lost 4 bases and J lost 8 bases. Germline V gene data show CDR1 as SGHRS and CDR2 as YFSETQ. As DNA, the CDR3 is TGCGCCAGCAGCCACCAGGGGGGTCGGGAAGCTTTCTTT. Translated, it gives CASSHQGGREAFF.

The J gene is TRBJ2-5, the V gene TRBV28; no definite D call. The ends were cut back, 3 bases at V and 10 bases at J, with 15 bases in the middle. Germline assignment: CDR1 MDHEN and CDR2 SYDVKM. The CDR3 is 13 amino acids. For the CDR3, the DNA is TGTGCCAGCAGTTTTTCCCATCCCACCGGCCAGTACTTC. This sequence encodes CASSFSHPTGQYF. Combining the CDR3 with reference TRBV28 and TRBJ2-5 gives the whole variable domain DVKVTQSSRYLVKRTGEKVFLECVQDMDHENMFWYRQDPGLGLRLIYFSYDVKMKEKGDIPEGYSVSREKKERFSLILESASTNQTSMYLCASSFSHPTGQYFGPGTRLLVL.

There are a few counts of this clonotype. This sequence joins TRBV2 and TRBJ1-6, with 8 bases fitting TRBD1. The germline gives CDR1 SNHLY, CDR2 FYNNEI. The CDR3 runs 14 residues. The V gene end was trimmed by 5 bases and the J gene end by 10 bases; junction bases not matched to a gene: 7. The CDR3 DNA sequence: TGTGCCAGCAGTAGGGACAGGTCCGTATCACCCCTCCACTTT. Amino acids: CASSRDRSVSPLHF.